What follows are 20 T cell receptor beta chains derived from one specimen sequenced in a study of blood T cell repertoires in COVID-19. Repertoires were generated with immunoSEQ multiplex PCR, while TCRdb's copy carries only in-frame clones and drops some. The table lists 85,000 to 95,000 clones, 76% of them singletons. Sequenced sample: peripheral blood. The receptor set was obtained from a man aged 70 or older with acute or convalescent COVID-19.

The chain combines TRBV7-2 with TRBJ2-1; TRBD1 matches at 8 bases. CDR1 is SGHTA and CDR2 is FQGNSA in the germline V gene. Unmatched junction bases numbered 7, after V lost 5 bases and J lost 4 bases. The length of the CDR3 is 15 residues. CDR3 in DNA: TGTGCCAGCAGCCCGACAGGGGTGGGATACAATGAGCAGTTCTTC. This gives the protein CASSPTGVGYNEQFF.

The rearrangement uses TRBV7-8 and TRBJ2-2; no clear D. V was trimmed by 3 bases and J by 5 bases, leaving 7 bases between them. Germline loops: CDR1 SGHVS, CDR2 FQNEAQ. This CDR3 region has 13 residues. The CDR3 region is CASSFPYTGELFF. The CDR3 bases are TGTGCCAGCAGCTTCCCTTATACCGGGGAGCTGTTTTTT.

J is TRBJ1-2 and V is TRBV28; D is possibly TRBD1 (6 bases). The length of the CDR3 is 14 residues. The ends were cut back, 9 bases at V and 4 bases at J, with 18 bases in the middle. Germline V gives CDR1 MDHEN, CDR2 SYDVKM. CDR3 sequence: CASSPGQPTYGYTF. CDR3 nucleotides: TGTGCCAGTAGCCCCGGACAGCCGACCTATGGCTACACCTTC.

The chain has TRBV14 and TRBJ1-1, with D possibly TRBD1 on 5 matching bases. Germline CDR1 reads SGHDN; CDR2 reads FVKESK. Trimming shortened V by 0 bases and J by 3 bases, and 14 bases separated the two germline ends. The CDR3 runs to 16 residues. The CDR3 nucleotides read TGTGCCAGCAGCCAAGAGTTTGGGGCGAAGTACACTGAAGCTTTCTTT. Residues: CASSQEFGAKYTEAFF.

The chain joins TRBV19 to TRBJ2-3, with 7 bases that match TRBD1. The length of the CDR3 is 17 residues. Germline CDR1 LNHDA, CDR2 SQIVND (reference sequence). The J segment lost 2 bases and the V segment lost 2 bases, leaving 10 bases of the junction unmatched. The CDR3 sequence: CASSIRGQRVPTDTQYF. CDR3 DNA sequence: TGTGCCAGTAGTATAAGGGGACAGAGGGTTCCCACAGATACGCAGTATTTT.

J is TRBJ2-1 and V is TRBV15; possibly TRBD2 for D (5 bases). The CDR3 contains 17 residues. Per the germline V gene, CDR1 is LNHNV and CDR2 is YYDKDF (reference sequence). V lost 0 bases, J lost 5 bases, and 17 bases lay in between. The CDR3 loop reads CATSREDDYGGDNEQFF. The CDR3 nucleotides read TGTGCCACCAGCAGAGAGGATGACTACGGAGGAGACAATGAGCAGTTCTTC.

The rearrangement uses TRBV4-1 and TRBJ2-4; D not resolved. Germline CDR1 MGHRA, CDR2 YSYEKL. Trimming shortened V by 0 bases and J by 6 bases, and 15 bases separated the two germline ends. The CDR3 extends over 16 amino acids. The CDR3 nucleotides read TGCGCCAGCAGCCAAGATTCCACCGGTAGCCTAAACATTCAGTACTTC. The encoded protein is CASSQDSTGSLNIQYF.

The chain recombines TRBV10-3 with TRBJ1-1; tentatively, D is TRBD1 (6 bases). Trimming took 0 bases from V and 1 from J, leaving 12 bases between them. The CDR3 totals 16 residues. CDR1 ENHRY and CDR2 SYGVKD come from the germline V gene. The CDR3 DNA follows: TGTGCCATCAGTGAGTCCCATACGACAGGGAACACTGAAGCTTTCTTT. Amino acids: CAISESHTTGNTEAFF.

In this sample, this clone turned up a few times. CDR3 sequence reads: CASSLAETSPGELFF. The CDR3 DNA reads TGTGCCAGCAGCTTAGCTGAGACTAGCCCCGGGGAGCTGTTTTTT. V gene TRBV7-9 combines with J gene TRBJ2-2, with TRBD2 identical over 7 bases. Germline-derived CDR1 and CDR2 are SEHNR and FQNEAQ (reference sequence). The CDR3 sequence is 15 residues long. The J segment lost 6 bases and the V segment lost 0 bases, leaving 4 bases of the junction unmatched.

J is TRBJ1-1 and V is TRBV4-1; a possible D gene is TRBD1 (5 bases). V lost 3 bases and J 4 bases, leaving 12 bases between the germline ends. The CDR3 totals 14 residues. Germline assignment: CDR1 MGHRA and CDR2 YSYEKL. CDR3 nucleotides: TGCGCCAGCAGCCAGGAAGGTAGGGGCACTGAAGCTTTCTTT. It encodes CASSQEGRGTEAFF.

This clone was seen many times. V is TRBV4-2 and J is TRBJ2-5; TRBD2 might be the D (6 bases). Germline V gene data show CDR1 as LGHNA and CDR2 as YNFKEQ. This CDR3 is built from 15 residues. V was cut by 1 base and J by 0 bases, with 9 bases left in between. The CDR3 sequence: CASSQAGVYQETQYF. The CDR3 nucleotides read TGTGCCAGCAGCCAAGCGGGGGTGTACCAAGAGACCCAGTACTTC.

This sequence joins TRBV28 and TRBJ1-2; 9 positions agree with TRBD1. The CDR3 runs 18 residues. CDR1 and CDR2 from the germline V gene are MDHEN and SYDVKM. The V segment lost 5 bases and the J segment 0 bases; nucleotides outside the gene matches: 13. The CDR3 nucleotides are TGTGCCAGCAGTCTAAAACCGGGACAGGGACCCTCTAACTATGGCTACACCTTC. Residues: CASSLKPGQGPSNYGYTF.

V and J are TRBV7-3 and TRBJ2-1; TRBD2 matches 11 bases. J was trimmed by 2 bases and V by 3 bases; bases with no gene match: 3. This CDR3 has 16 residues. Germline V gene sequence: CDR1 SGHTA, CDR2 FQGTGA. This chain's CDR3 is CASSLTSGTTYNEQFF. The DNA of the CDR3 is TGTGCCAGCAGCTTGACTAGCGGGACCACCTACAATGAGCAGTTCTTC.

V usage is TRBV12-3 or TRBV12-4 and J usage is TRBJ1-4; D remains unclear. Trimming pared 3 bases from V and 4 bases from J, leaving 3 bases between. This CDR3 spans 12 amino acids. The DNA of the CDR3 is TGTGCCAGCAGTTTCTATAATGAAAAACTGTTTTTT. The encoded protein is CASSFYNEKLFF.

This chain links TRBV18 with TRBJ1-3; TRBD1 is a possible D gene (5 bases). This CDR3 is 18 amino acids long. V was clipped by 3 bases and J by 0 bases, with 18 bases between them. Germline loops: CDR1 KGHSH, CDR2 LQKENI. The DNA of the CDR3 is TGTGCCAGCTCACCTACCCTGCAGGGATCGAGCTCTGGAAACACCATATATTTT. Its translation: CASSPTLQGSSSGNTIYF.

The chain uses TRBV5-1 and TRBJ2-5, with 8 bases matching TRBD1. The CDR3 has 16 amino acids. Germline loops: CDR1 SGHRS, CDR2 YFSETQ. V was clipped by 4 bases and J by 5 bases; unmatched bases: 13. As DNA, the CDR3 is TGCGCCAGCAGCCCAGGTGGTTTGACAGGGGTGGAGACCCAGTACTTC. Translation gives CASSPGGLTGVETQYF.

J is TRBJ1-2 and V is TRBV7-2, with 9 bases lining up with TRBD1. V lost 5 bases and J lost 6; bases outside the gene matches: 7. The CDR3 is made up of 14 amino acids. CDR1 and CDR2 (germline): SGHTA, FQGNSA. CDR3 in DNA: TGTGCCAGCAGCCCCTACGGGACAGGGAATGGCTACACCTTC. Its protein product is CASSPYGTGNGYTF.

This chain links TRBV24-1 with TRBJ1-4; 7 bases are shared with TRBD1. Germline assignment: CDR1 KGHDR and CDR2 SFDVKD. V lost 3 bases to trimming and J lost 8 bases; unmatched junction nucleotides: 8. The CDR3 has 15 amino acids. CDR3 sequence reads: CATSDGQASGEKLFF. In DNA form, the CDR3 reads TGTGCCACCAGTGATGGACAGGCATCTGGGGAAAAACTGTTTTTT.

V and J are TRBV12-5 and TRBJ1-1; 10 bases are a match to TRBD1. Germline CDR1 and CDR2: LGHNT and FRNRAP. This CDR3 has 15 amino acids. After removal of 9 bases from V and 4 bases from J, the junction contained 11 bases not matched to a gene. Here the CDR3 reads CASTGTGTGVTEAFF. DNA for the CDR3: TGTGCTAGCACTGGGACCGGGACAGGGGTCACTGAAGCTTTCTTT.

The J gene is TRBJ1-2, the V gene TRBV24-1; tentatively, D is TRBD1 (6 bases). Per the germline V gene, CDR1 is KGHDR and CDR2 is SFDVKD. The CDR3 contains 14 residues. Trimming shortened V by 5 bases and J by 10 bases, and 19 bases separated the two germline ends. The CDR3 loop is CATSGAQTGGNYTF. The CDR3 coding sequence is TGTGCCACCAGTGGCGCACAGACAGGTGGGAACTACACCTTC.